Shown below are 20 T cell receptor beta chains from a single sample sequenced in a study of cytomegalovirus exposure and HLA in healthy donors. Method: immunoSEQ multiplex PCR; TCRdb's copy keeps in-frame clones and lacks some. The sample comprises 150,000 to 200,000 clones, more than 80% of which are singletons, and roughly 7.5% rests with the top ten. Sequenced material: PBMCs. These receptors all stem from a man aged 18 to 30 in good health and CMV-seropositive.

The chain has TRBV27 and TRBJ1-1; D gene uncertain. The ends were cut back, 7 bases at V and 0 bases at J, with 18 bases in the middle. Germline CDR1 reads MNHEY; CDR2 reads SMNVEV (reference sequence). This CDR3 comprises 16 residues. The CDR3 bases are TGTGCCAGCAATCCCTTGGGCTCAAACATGAACACTGAAGCTTTCTTT. Translating it yields CASNPLGSNMNTEAFF.

The CDR3 nucleotides are TGTGCCAGCAGGATCACAGGGTTGGGATCCAGGGAGCAGTACTTC. Translating gives CASRITGLGSREQYF. The gene calls are TRBV6-5 and TRBJ2-7; TRBD1 is a possible D gene (6 bases). The V end was cut by 6 bases, the J end by 7 bases, with 22 bases between. The germline gives CDR1 MNHEY, CDR2 SVGAGI. CDR3 length equals 15 residues.

J is TRBJ1-3 and V is TRBV4-1; D uncertain. Per the germline V gene, CDR1 is MGHRA and CDR2 is YSYEKL. V dropped 0 bases and J dropped 3 bases, with 3 bases sitting between them. The CDR3 covers 13 residues. CDR3 sequence reads: CASSQDRGNTIYF. The CDR3 bases are TGCGCCAGCAGCCAAGATCGTGGAAACACCATATATTTT.

This clone came up once. The chain is built from TRBV27 and TRBJ2-1; 11 positions match TRBD2. The germline V gene encodes CDR1 MNHEY and CDR2 SMNVEV (reference sequence). V was clipped by 5 bases and J by 7 bases; unmatched bases: 7. The length of the CDR3 is 15 residues. CDR3 in amino acids: CASSSLAGGLNEQFF. The DNA of the CDR3 is TGTGCCAGCAGTAGTCTAGCGGGAGGCTTAAATGAGCAGTTCTTC.

This chain's CDR3 is CSVDDLDRGSRSEQYF. In DNA form, the CDR3 reads TGCAGCGTGGACGACCTGGACCGGGGGTCTAGGAGCGAGCAGTACTTC. V usage is TRBV29-1 and J usage is TRBJ2-7; D possibly corresponds to TRBD2 (6 bases). Deletions cut 6 bases from V and 6 bases from J, with 27 bases between. Per germline, CDR1 SQVTM and CDR2 ANQGSEA. The CDR3 totals 16 residues.

This CDR3 is CASSWGTDAYEQYF. The DNA for the CDR3 is TGTGCCAGCAGCTGGGGGACAGACGCCTACGAGCAGTACTTC. The chain joins TRBV5-6 to TRBJ2-7; 7 nucleotides agree with TRBD1. The CDR3 length is 14 residues. V lost 3 bases, J lost 2 bases, and 5 bases stayed unmatched. Per the germline V gene, CDR1 is SGHDT and CDR2 is YYEEEE.

This clone occurred many times. The rearrangement joins TRBV6-1 to TRBJ2-7, with TRBD1 identical over 7 bases. Trimming removed 7 bases from V and 0 bases from J; junction bases left unmatched: 6. This CDR3 has 14 amino acids. Germline V gene data show CDR1 as MNHNS and CDR2 as SASEGT. The CDR3 sequence: CASKQGPHSYEQYF. The DNA of the CDR3 is TGTGCCAGCAAACAGGGGCCCCACTCCTACGAGCAGTACTTC.

The V gene is TRBV27, the J gene TRBJ1-2; no clear D gene. Between the trimmed V and J ends, which lost 5 bases and 7 bases, there was a span of 11 bases. This CDR3 has 12 residues. The germline V gene has CDR1 MNHEY and CDR2 SMNVEV (reference sequence). The CDR3, as DNA: TGTGCCAGCAGTCCTGGCGGAGTTGGCTACACCTTC. Its protein is CASSPGGVGYTF.

V gene TRBV29-1 combines with J gene TRBJ2-7; the match to TRBD2 covers 7 bases. The germline CDR1 and CDR2 sequences are SQVTM and ANQGSEA. CDR3 length equals 13 residues. The junction had 6 bases not matched to a gene; V was cut back by 3 bases and J by 4 bases. CDR3 in DNA: TGCAGCGTTGAGGGGGGGAGTAGATACGAGCAGTACTTC. It translates to CSVEGGSRYEQYF.

This chain connects TRBV29-1 to TRBJ1-3, with 7 bases aligning to TRBD1. The CDR3 sequence is 14 residues long. The junction had 8 bases not matched to a gene; V was cut back by 7 bases and J by 2 bases. CDR1 is SQVTM, CDR2 ANQGSEA, per germline. CDR3 sequence reads: CSATGVSAGNTIYF. The CDR3 nucleotides are TGCAGCGCCACAGGGGTATCTGCTGGAAACACCATATATTTT.

In this sample, this clone turned up once. The chain links TRBV9 to TRBJ2-2; weak D call: TRBD2 (6 bases). This CDR3 contains 14 residues. Deletions cut 3 bases from V and 2 bases from J, with 8 bases between. CDR1 is SGDLS, CDR2 YYNGEE, per germline. The CDR3 nucleotides read TGTGCCAGCAGCGGCGGGAAAAACACCGGGGAGCTGTTTTTT. As protein: CASSGGKNTGELFF.

This clone was seen ten or more times. This sequence joins TRBV14 and TRBJ2-1; D unclear. Trimming removed 2 bases from V and 3 bases from J, with 14 bases in between. The germline V gene has CDR1 SGHDN and CDR2 FVKESK. The CDR3 spans 16 residues. The CDR3 DNA follows: TGTGCCAGCAGCCAACCCAGGCAGGCCTTCTACAATGAGCAGTTCTTC. It specifies CASSQPRQAFYNEQFF.

The CDR3 region has the DNA TGCGCCAGCAGCCAAGTTTTAGGGGGGAGGGGGGAGCAGTACTTC. Translating it yields CASSQVLGGRGEQYF. This chain joins TRBV4-3 and TRBJ2-7; possible D gene TRBD2, 7 bases. The CDR3 has 15 residues. With 1 base removed from V and 7 bases from J, the gap between germline ends came to 17 bases. CDR1 and CDR2 from the germline V gene are LGHNA and YSLEER.

The chain recombines TRBV7-3 with TRBJ2-2, with 9 bases that match TRBD1. CDR3 size: 13 residues. The V gene end was trimmed by 4 bases and the J gene end by 6 bases; junction bases not matched to a gene: 0. Germline CDR1 is SGHTA and CDR2 is FQGTGA. CDR3 sequence reads: CASSWTGAGELFF. The CDR3 nucleotides read TGTGCCAGCAGCTGGACAGGGGCCGGGGAGCTGTTTTTT. The entire variable domain, with the rest obtained from reference TRBV7-3 and TRBJ2-2, is as follows: GAGVSQTPSNKVTEKGKYVELRCDPISGHTALYWYRQSLGQGPEFLIYFQGTGAADDSGLPNDRFFAVRPEGSVSTLKIQRTERGDSAVYLCASSWTGAGELFFGEGSRLTVL.

The rearrangement uses TRBV7-9 and TRBJ2-1, with D unclear. The V end was cut by 5 bases, the J end by 7 bases, with 15 bases between. The CDR3 consists of 14 residues. Germline V gene sequence: CDR1 SEHNR, CDR2 FQNEAQ (reference sequence). CDR3 sequence reads: CASSPPSTGNEQFF. CDR3 nucleotides: TGTGCCAGCAGCCCCCCGTCGACTGGGAATGAGCAGTTCTTC.

The V call is TRBV28, the J call TRBJ2-1, with D perhaps matching TRBD1 (6 bases). The CDR3 spans 14 residues. V shed 5 bases and J shed 3 bases, with 11 bases lying between them. Germline CDR1 MDHEN, CDR2 SYDVKM. The CDR3 DNA reads TGTGCCAGCAGTCGCCAGGGGATCTACAATGAGCAGTTCTTC. Protein sequence: CASSRQGIYNEQFF.

The V and J genes are TRBV5-1 and TRBJ2-1, with D uncertain. The CDR3 extends over 14 amino acids. CDR1 is SGHRS, CDR2 YFSETQ, per germline. Trimming removed 0 bases at V and 4 bases at J, with 8 bases between. In DNA, the CDR3 is TGCGCCAGCAGCTTGGGGGCAGCATACAATGAGCAGTTCTTC. It is translated as CASSLGAAYNEQFF.

The gene calls are TRBV7-3 and TRBJ2-3; 9 bases are a match to TRBD2. J was trimmed by 0 bases and V by 1 base; bases with no gene match: 8. The germline V gene encodes CDR1 SGHTA and CDR2 FQGTGA. The CDR3 length is 18 residues. The CDR3: CASSLNPTSGQSTDTQYF. The CDR3 coding sequence is TGTGCCAGCAGCTTAAACCCGACTAGCGGACAAAGCACAGATACGCAGTATTTT.

The chain carries TRBV6-1 and TRBJ1-1; D gene ambiguous. Looked up from germline, CDR1 is MNHNS and CDR2 is SASEGT. This CDR3 spans 13 amino acids. V lost 0 bases and J lost 5, with 7 bases in between. The CDR3 coding sequence is TGTGCCAGCAGTGAAGCACGGGGTACTGAAGCTTTCTTT. Its protein product is CASSEARGTEAFF.

V gene TRBV10-3 combines with J gene TRBJ2-7, with TRBD2 as a possible D gene (6 bases). The germline V gene encodes CDR1 ENHRY and CDR2 SYGVKD. Trimming left V 10 bases short and J 2 bases short, with 15 bases between. This CDR3 contains 13 residues. Written as DNA, the CDR3 is TGTGCCAGCTTGGAAGCTAGCGCCTACGAGCAGTACTTC. As protein: CASLEASAYEQYF.